This entry describes one TCR beta chain. What it recognizes is unknown. CDR3 length: 15 amino acids. Trimming took 2 bases from V and 5 from J; bases not matched to a gene: 4. CDR1 is MNHEY, CDR2 SVGEGT, per germline. This sample was taken from a study of T cell responses to AZD1222 COVID-19 vaccine. Study-wide points: Unmutated variant regions are reportedly targeted by nearly half of spike-specific TCRs.

This table comes from immunoSEQ multiplex PCR, and its TCRdb copy is limited to in-frame clones, with some not included. The sample records approximately 140,000 clones, roughly nine tenths being singletons. The clonotype originates from an adult who received the AZD1222 COVID-19 vaccine. The rearrangement links TRBV6-2 or TRBV6-3 to TRBJ2-7; 12 bases align to TRBD2. The sample here was peripheral blood, taken 28 days after the second AZD1222 dose. The CDR3 DNA is TGTGCCAGCAGTTACAGCCTAGCGGGAGGGAACGAGCAGTACTTC. It yields the protein CASSYSLAGGNEQYF.